These 28 T cell receptor beta chains were sequenced from one sample in a study of shared clonotypes between healthy human individuals (dated by TCRdb to the early 2020s). Library construction relied on the immunoSEQ multiplex PCR assay. TCRdb holds this immuneACCESS table with in-frame rearrangements only. Some clones are missing; in checked studies, unresolved V genes explain under half, and the rest has no known cause. Within this sample are approximately 2,300,000 clones, with less than 95% of them counted one time only. The ten biggest clones cover 0.3% to 0.4% of the sample. Sequenced: naive CD4+ T cells from PBMCs. What the cell subset or site label conveys for this sample: CD45RA+ positively selected. The receptors here all came from a young man in good health. Some clones in this sample may be carry-over from other donors' samples.

This sequence joins TRBV7-3 and TRBJ2-7; 7 bases line up with TRBD1. This CDR3 has 13 residues. Germline V lookup: CDR1 SGHTA, CDR2 FQGTGA. Germline trimming cut 5 bases from V and 5 bases from J; bases unmatched to any gene: 6. The CDR3 DNA is TGTGCCAGCAGCCCCCATCAGGGGGACGAGCAGTACTTC. It yields the protein CASSPHQGDEQYF. The full variable domain, rest sourced from reference TRBV7-3 and TRBJ2-7, is GAGVSQTPSNKVTEKGKYVELRCDPISGHTALYWYRQSLGQGPEFLIYFQGTGAADDSGLPNDRFFAVRPEGSVSTLKIQRTERGDSAVYLCASSPHQGDEQYFGPGTRLTVT.

To note about this clone: At the DNA level, this CDR3 is encoded by other sequences in the same sample as well. The chain employs TRBV6-5 and TRBJ2-1; 13 nucleotides match TRBD2. The ends lost 5 bases at V and 5 bases at J; junction bases unmatched: 3. Germline V gene sequence: CDR1 MNHEY, CDR2 SVGAGI. This CDR3 spans 15 amino acids. CDR3 loop: CASSRGLAGNNEQFF. The DNA of the CDR3 is TGTGCCAGCAGTAGGGGACTAGCGGGAAACAATGAGCAGTTCTTC.

The chain has TRBV28 and TRBJ1-5; D is unclear. Trimming removed 3 bases from V and 0 bases from J, with 12 bases in between. The CDR3 sequence is 16 residues long. CDR1 and CDR2 from the germline V gene are MDHEN and SYDVKM. The chain's CDR3 is CASSFPAVYSNQPQHF. DNA for the CDR3: TGTGCCAGCAGTTTTCCGGCAGTTTATAGCAATCAGCCCCAGCATTTT.

This chain links TRBV11-2 with TRBJ2-5, with D maybe TRBD1 (6 bases). V lost 4 bases to trimming and J lost 1 base, with 13 bases between them. This CDR3 spans 15 amino acids. Germline assignment: CDR1 SGHAT and CDR2 FQNNGV. The DNA of the CDR3 is TGTGCCAGCAGCTCACAGGGTACAATCCAAGAGACCCAGTACTTC. Protein: CASSSQGTIQETQYF.

The rearrangement joins TRBV7-9 to TRBJ2-1; TRBD1 matches 9 bases. Germline-derived CDR1 and CDR2 are SEHNR and FQNEAQ (reference sequence). The trim removed 4 bases at V and 4 bases at J, leaving 5 bases unmatched. The CDR3 sequence is 15 residues long. CDR3 sequence reads: CASSSGQGLYNEQFF. CDR3 DNA: TGTGCCAGCAGCTCGGGACAGGGTCTTTACAATGAGCAGTTCTTC. Using reference TRBV7-9 and TRBJ2-1 for the parts outside the CDR3, the full variable domain is DTGVSQNPRHKITKRGQNVTFRCDPISEHNRLYWYRQTLGQGPEFLTYFQNEAQLEKSRLLSDRFSAERPKGSFSTLEIQRTEQGDSAMYLCASSSGQGLYNEQFFGPGTRLTVL.

V is TRBV11-3 and J is TRBJ2-3, with D tentatively TRBD1 (6 bases). The CDR3 is 14 residues long. Germline-derived CDR1 and CDR2 are SGHNT and YENEEA. Trimming took off 5 bases at V and 5 bases at J, with 14 bases between the two ends. In DNA, the CDR3 is TGTGCCAGCAGCCCCATGGGGGCGAAAGATACGCAGTATTTT. The encoded protein is CASSPMGAKDTQYF.

This clone was counted a few times. The rearrangement joins TRBV14 to TRBJ2-5; 9 positions agree with TRBD1. Looked up from germline, CDR1 is SGHDN and CDR2 is FVKESK. The CDR3 runs to 15 residues. The trim removed 4 bases at V and 6 bases at J, leaving 9 bases unmatched. CDR3 coding DNA: TGTGCCAGCAGCCTCGGGACAGGGAAAGGAAAGACCCAGTACTTC. It encodes CASSLGTGKGKTQYF. Full variable domain (rest looked up from reference TRBV14 and TRBJ2-5): EAGVTQFPSHSVIEKGQTVTLRCDPISGHDNLYWYRRVMGKEIKFLLHFVKESKQDESGMPNNRFLAERTGGTYSTLKVQPAELEDSGVYFCASSLGTGKGKTQYFGPGTRLLVL.

The chain is built from TRBV29-1 and TRBJ2-5; D remains ambiguous. The CDR3 is made up of 13 amino acids. The V gene lost 4 bases and the J gene lost 2 bases, with 11 bases spanning the gap. Germline-derived CDR1 and CDR2 are SQVTM and ANQGSEA. DNA for the CDR3: TGCAGCGTTGGGGTCAGGTATCAAGAGACCCAGTACTTC. Translated, it gives CSVGVRYQETQYF. Combining the CDR3 with reference TRBV29-1 and TRBJ2-5 gives the whole variable domain SAVISQKPSRDICQRGTSLTIQCQVDSQVTMMFWYRQQPGQSLTLIATANQGSEATYESGFVIDKFPISRPNLTFSTLTVSNMSPEDSSIYLCSVGVRYQETQYFGPGTRLLVL.

The chain's CDR3 is CASSSTGTNEETQYF. DNA for the CDR3: TGCGCCAGCAGCTCTACGGGGACAAACGAAGAGACCCAGTACTTC. The rearrangement joins TRBV5-1 to TRBJ2-5; the D gene is possibly TRBD1 (6 bases). Germline lookup yields CDR1 SGHRS and CDR2 YFSETQ. CDR3 length equals 15 residues. Trimming removed 3 bases at V and 3 bases at J, with 15 bases between. Using reference TRBV5-1 and TRBJ2-5 for the parts outside the CDR3, the full variable domain is KAGVTQTPRYLIKTRGQQVTLSCSPISGHRSVSWYQQTPGQGLQFLFEYFSETQRNKGNFPGRFSGRQFSNSRSEMNVSTLELGDSALYLCASSSTGTNEETQYFGPGTRLLVL.

This chain's CDR3 is CASSFRLGGSGNTIYF. In DNA, the CDR3 is TGTGCCAGCAGTTTTCGACTAGGGGGCTCTGGAAACACCATATATTTT. The rearrangement joins TRBV28 to TRBJ1-3; a weak D match, TRBD1 (6 bases). Between the trimmed V and J ends, which lost 3 bases and 0 bases, there was a span of 12 bases. This CDR3 contains 16 residues. Looked up from germline, CDR1 is MDHEN and CDR2 is SYDVKM.

The J gene is TRBJ1-1, the V gene TRBV5-4; D remains unclear. The V end lost 2 bases, the J end lost 0 bases, and 17 bases lay between the germline ends. CDR3 size: 17 residues. Germline-derived CDR1 and CDR2 are SGHNT and YYREEE (reference sequence). The CDR3 region has the DNA TGTGCCAGCAGCTTTAAGGTGGCAGTTGCCTTGAACACTGAAGCTTTCTTT. This translates into CASSFKVAVALNTEAFF.

The chain is built from TRBV7-2 and TRBJ2-2; D gene unclear. The CDR3 runs to 15 residues. Germline loops: CDR1 SGHTA, CDR2 FQGNSA. V dropped 2 bases and J dropped 1 base, with 8 bases sitting between them. This CDR3 is CASSLLWGNTGELFF. In nucleotides, the CDR3 is TGTGCCAGCAGCTTACTGTGGGGGAACACCGGGGAGCTGTTTTTT.

This clone was recorded only once. V usage is TRBV19 and J usage is TRBJ2-7; no reliable D call. Between the trimmed V and J ends, which lost 4 bases and 1 base, there was a span of 11 bases. The CDR3 runs to 14 residues. Germline V lookup: CDR1 LNHDA, CDR2 SQIVND (reference sequence). The CDR3 DNA reads as TGTGCCAGTAGTACCCGTGGGGTTTCCTACGAGCAGTACTTC. This sequence encodes CASSTRGVSYEQYF.

The CDR3, as DNA: TGCGCCAGCAGAGGGCCGTGGGGGAGAACTGATACGCAGTATTTT. As protein: CASRGPWGRTDTQYF. The rearrangement uses TRBV10-2 and TRBJ2-3; TRBD1 or TRBD2 may be the D gene (5 bases each). The germline V gene has CDR1 WSHSY and CDR2 SAAADI. This CDR3 has 15 amino acids. The germline V and J ends were trimmed by 6 bases and 6 bases, with 19 bases remaining between them.

The J gene is TRBJ1-2, the V gene TRBV7-2, with D hard to call. This CDR3 has 12 amino acids. Germline CDR1 and CDR2: SGHTA and FQGNSA. With 1 base removed from V and 7 bases from J, the gap between germline ends came to 7 bases. CDR3 nucleotide sequence: TGTGCCAGCAGCTTAGGGCCTGCTGGCTACACCTTC. Translated: CASSLGPAGYTF.

This chain links TRBV6-5 with TRBJ2-1; D uncertain. Trimming took 6 bases from V and 2 from J, leaving 14 bases between them. Germline assignment: CDR1 MNHEY and CDR2 SVGAGI. The CDR3 loop spans 15 amino acids. CDR3 residues: CASRLRFETYNEQFF. DNA for the CDR3: TGTGCCAGCAGGCTCCGGTTCGAGACCTACAATGAGCAGTTCTTC.

The chain couples TRBV7-8 to TRBJ1-5; 7 bases are a match to TRBD1. The V and J ends lost 5 bases and 2 bases, in that order; junction bases with no gene match: 15. Germline values: CDR1 SGHVS, CDR2 FQNEAQ. This CDR3 has 18 amino acids. The CDR3 spells CASSKTRQGNLGNQPQHF. Here the CDR3 DNA reads TGTGCCAGCAGCAAAACCCGACAGGGAAATTTAGGCAATCAGCCCCAGCATTTT.

The chain couples TRBV7-3 to TRBJ2-1, with D maybe TRBD2 (5 bases). Germline V lookup: CDR1 SGHTA, CDR2 FQGTGA. CDR3 length equals 17 residues. V was shortened by 3 bases and J by 0 bases, with 15 bases between the two germline ends. The CDR3 region is CASSFGSGQSSYNEQFF. The CDR3, as DNA: TGTGCCAGCAGCTTTGGGAGCGGCCAGAGCTCCTACAATGAGCAGTTCTTC.

The gene calls are TRBV5-5 and TRBJ2-1; D could derive from TRBD1 or TRBD2 (5 bases each). The V end lost 4 bases, the J end lost 2 bases, and 10 bases lay between the germline ends. The CDR3 is 14 residues long. CDR1 and CDR2 (germline): SGHKS, YYEKEE (reference sequence). CDR3 amino acids: CASSLRDPYNEQFF. The DNA of the CDR3 is TGTGCCAGCAGCCTCAGGGACCCCTACAATGAGCAGTTCTTC.

The J gene is TRBJ2-5, the V gene TRBV18, with a weak D call TRBD2 (5 bases). Germline lookup yields CDR1 KGHSH and CDR2 LQKENI. The CDR3 sequence is 14 residues long. The V end lost 6 bases, the J end lost 4 bases, and 15 bases lay between the germline ends. The CDR3 is CASSPPEGRETQYF. The CDR3 bases are TGTGCCAGCTCTCCTCCCGAGGGAAGAGAGACCCAGTACTTC.

This chain uses TRBV7-6 with TRBJ2-7; possible D gene TRBD2, 6 bases. This CDR3 region has 14 residues. CDR1 and CDR2 from the germline V gene are SGHVS and FNYEAQ. The V end was cut by 5 bases, the J end by 2 bases, with 13 bases between. For the CDR3, the DNA is TGTGCCAGCAGCAATAGCGGTTCCCCCTACGAGCAGTACTTC. This translates into CASSNSGSPYEQYF.

This clone has only one observation. V is TRBV5-1 and J is TRBJ1-1; D uncertain. The CDR3 is 13 amino acids. Trimming left V 4 bases short and J 6 bases short, with 13 bases between. Germline-derived CDR1 and CDR2 are SGHRS and YFSETQ. The CDR3 spells CASSAMRGSEAFF. The CDR3 DNA is TGCGCCAGCAGCGCTATGCGAGGCTCTGAAGCTTTCTTT.

J is TRBJ1-1 and V is TRBV5-5, with D tentatively TRBD1 (6 bases). The CDR3 is made up of 16 amino acids. With 0 bases removed from V and 1 base from J, the gap between germline ends came to 13 bases. Germline lookup yields CDR1 SGHKS and CDR2 YYEKEE (reference sequence). CDR3 protein: CASSLAGGRENTEAFF. The CDR3 DNA is TGTGCCAGCAGCTTGGCGGGGGGCAGGGAGAACACTGAAGCTTTCTTT.

The V gene is TRBV28, the J gene TRBJ1-4; 8 nucleotides match TRBD1. V shed 4 bases, J shed 1 base, and the junction held 26 bases outside the gene matches. The CDR3 is 23 amino acids. Looked up from germline, CDR1 is MDHEN and CDR2 is SYDVKM. In DNA, the CDR3 is TGTGCCAGCAGTTCCCTCTACGAACTGGACAGGGACCTTACTCGAATAACTAATGAAAAACTGTTTTTT. The encoded protein is CASSSLYELDRDLTRITNEKLFF.

The chain recombines TRBV11-3 with TRBJ2-3; 9 positions match TRBD1. V lost 1 base and J lost 5; bases outside the gene matches: 7. The germline V gene has CDR1 SGHNT and CDR2 YENEEA. This CDR3 has 16 residues. CDR3 amino acids: CASSLGDRVLEDTQYF. The CDR3, as DNA: TGTGCCAGCAGCTTAGGGGACAGGGTTTTAGAAGATACGCAGTATTTT.

V usage is TRBV28 and J usage is TRBJ2-7, with a tentative D call TRBD2 (7 bases). V gave up 4 bases and J gave up 1 base, with 14 bases separating them. This CDR3 is 15 amino acids long. Germline-derived CDR1 and CDR2 are MDHEN and SYDVKM. CDR3 sequence reads: CASSWGGGTSYEQYF. CDR3 nucleotides: TGTGCCAGCAGTTGGGGAGGGGGTACGTCCTACGAGCAGTACTTC.

The rearrangement uses TRBV28 and TRBJ1-5; TRBD1 is a possible D gene (5 bases). V lost 4 bases to trimming and J lost 2 bases, with 12 bases between them. The CDR3 runs to 15 residues. Germline V CDR1 and CDR2: MDHEN, SYDVKM. The chain's CDR3 is CASSSAGDGNQPQHF. The DNA of the CDR3 is TGTGCCAGCAGTTCAGCTGGGGACGGCAATCAGCCCCAGCATTTT.

This rearrangement joins TRBV29-1 to TRBJ1-1; TRBD1 agrees at 9 bases. Trimming at V came to 6 bases and at J to 5 bases, leaving 7 bases not matched to a gene. CDR1 and CDR2 from the germline V gene are SQVTM and ANQGSEA. CDR3 length: 13 residues. The CDR3 loop is CSVHGTGRTEAFF. As DNA, the CDR3 is TGCAGCGTCCATGGGACAGGGAGAACTGAAGCTTTCTTT.